This paragraph reports one T cell receptor (beta chain). This CDR3 region has 15 residues. CDR1 and CDR2 from the germline V gene are SEHNR and FQNEAQ (reference sequence). V was pared by 5 bases and J by 0 bases, with 11 bases between. This record belongs to a study of blood T cell repertoires in COVID-19. Overall study: Spain, Italy and the United States supplied samples that represented acute and convalescent COVID-19.

Seattle enrolled patients during active infection and tracked them longitudinally. As handled by the study authors: From reference gene primer amplification, estimates of nucleated cell counts were derived. TCRdb's copy holds only in-frame clones and misses some; the assay was immunoSEQ multiplex PCR. V, J and clone size are taken as reported in that table, and D and trimming were inferred from the DNA itself. This table has 250,000 to 300,000 clones, 86% appearing once. Material: peripheral blood. The origin of this receptor is a woman in her 30s with COVID-19, enrolled during active disease. This chain links TRBV7-9 with TRBJ1-3, with a weak D call TRBD1 (6 bases). The CDR3 reads CASSRTDSSGNTIYF. DNA of the CDR3: TGTGCCAGCAGCCGGACAGACAGCTCTGGAAACACCATATATTTT. Full variable domain (missing parts from reference TRBV7-9 and TRBJ1-3): DTGVSQNPRHKITKRGQNVTFRCDPISEHNRLYWYRQTLGQGPEFLTYFQNEAQLEKSRLLSDRFSAERPKGSFSTLEIQRTEQGDSAMYLCASSRTDSSGNTIYFGEGSWLTVV.